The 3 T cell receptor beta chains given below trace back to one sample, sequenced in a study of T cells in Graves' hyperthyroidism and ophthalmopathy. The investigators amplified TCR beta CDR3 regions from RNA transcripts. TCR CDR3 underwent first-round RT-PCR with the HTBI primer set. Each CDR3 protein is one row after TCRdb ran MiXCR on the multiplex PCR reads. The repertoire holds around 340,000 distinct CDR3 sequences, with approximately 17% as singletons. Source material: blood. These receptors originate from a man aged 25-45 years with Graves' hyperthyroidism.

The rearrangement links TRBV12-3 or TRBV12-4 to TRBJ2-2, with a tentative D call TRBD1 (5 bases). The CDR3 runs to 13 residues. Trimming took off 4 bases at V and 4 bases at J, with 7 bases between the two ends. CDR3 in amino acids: CASSWQGTGELFF. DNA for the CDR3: TGTGCCAGCAGTTGGCAGGGCACCGGGGAGCTGTTTTTT.

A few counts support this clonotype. The CDR3 DNA is TGTGCCAGCAGTGACTCTAACCGGGGCACTGAAGCTTTCTTT. Amino acid sequence: CASSDSNRGTEAFF. This chain links TRBV6-4 with TRBJ1-1; D ambiguous. Germline V gene sequence: CDR1 MRHNA, CDR2 SNTAGT. Trimming took off 0 bases at V and 4 bases at J, with 9 bases between the two ends. This CDR3 has 14 amino acids.

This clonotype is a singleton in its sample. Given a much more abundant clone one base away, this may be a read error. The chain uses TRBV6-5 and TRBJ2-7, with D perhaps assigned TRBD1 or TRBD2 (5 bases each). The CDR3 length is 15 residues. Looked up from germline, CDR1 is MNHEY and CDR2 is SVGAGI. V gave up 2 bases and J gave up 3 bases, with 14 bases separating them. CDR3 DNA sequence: TGTGCCAGCAGTTACGTGCAGGGAGAGTACTACGAGCAGTACTTC. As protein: CASSYVQGEYYEQYF.